A selection of T cell receptor beta chains follows, all from one sample in a study of cytomegalovirus exposure and HLA in healthy donors. Generated by immunoSEQ multiplex PCR, the TCRdb table keeps only in-frame clones and is missing some. The sample lists 60,000 to 75,000 clones, around 96% occurring once. Sample: PBMCs. Receptor source: a man between 18 and 29 years old in good health and CMV-seronegative. The CDR3 runs from the conserved cysteine through the conserved F or W. Size values are once, few and many counts, or a class for expanded clones, and some rows have none.

clone_size v_call cdr3_aa
NA TRBV18 CASSPPSYRSYEQYF
NA TRBV4-3 CASSRAFEETQYF
NA TRBV7-6 CASSHRGSTDTQYF
NA TRBV7-2 CASSARTSGAYNEQFF
NA TRBV5-1 CASSLQGPGANVLTF
NA TRBV9 CASSGGRNTEAFF
once TRBV6-4 CASSEGAGEVNEQFF
NA TRBV6-5 CASRDSGTSTDTQYF
NA TRBV2 CASSEPPGGSYNEQFF
NA TRBV7-9 CASSPRGAERQYF
NA TRBV7-2 CASSLSRESNEQFF
NA TRBV29-1 CSVEAGLTDTQYF
NA TRBV6-1 CASNGGDEQFF
NA TRBV7-6 CASSLGAGVTYEQYF
NA TRBV18 CASSPAGTQSYEQYF
NA TRBV28 CASSTLEQGQETQYF
NA TRBV7-8 CASSLAPTGGIDEQYF
once TRBV9 CASSAGTSGYNEQFF
NA TRBV6-5 CASSSGDRVGGYTF
once TRBV7-9 CASRPTGFDEKLFF
NA TRBV7-2 CASSLNAPQSSYNEQFF
NA TRBV18 CASSPHRESNEQFF
NA TRBV11-2 CASSLDGRGYEQYF
NA TRBV5-1 CASSRGTGEDTQYF
NA TRBV18 CASSRGQGAYEQYF
NA TRBV7-9 CASPTPGEQFF
NA TRBV9 CASSVQDRASGNTIYF
NA TRBV7-9 CASSSSKDRRETQYF
NA TRBV7-9 CASSLVPRGQNTGELFF
NA TRBV9 CASSVGLAGVGEQFF
NA TRBV27 CATTGGKGGYTF
NA TRBV10-1 CASSVSVSSTDTQYF
once TRBV9 CASSVGGGGNQPQHF
NA TRBV9 CASSPRTSGPPRDTQYF
once TRBV6-5 CASNHPGLGAYEQYF
NA TRBV11-2 CASSLELTATGKTQYF
NA TRBV5-1 CASSWGPDGGTQYF
NA TRBV14 CASSRSMNTEAFF
NA TRBV7-8 CASSLEDLDYTEAFF
NA TRBV6-5 CASRRDRTYEQYF